The subject of this entry is one T cell receptor beta chain. No antigen is known for it. This sample is drawn from a study of OX40 agonist ivuxolimab in advanced cancers. In the study overall: Patients were given ivuxolimab, an antibody that agonizes OX40 (CD134). Overall study findings and caveats: At 0.1 to 3.0 mg/kg and by week 6, clonal expansion occurred in CD4+ and CD8+ blood T cells. Normalized T-cell clonal expansion was also low in a subset of nonresponders.

This table comes from immunoSEQ multiplex PCR, and its TCRdb copy is limited to in-frame clones, with some not included. The table records 35,000 to 40,000 clones, roughly 85% of them present only once. The CDR3 is 13 residues long. Germline-derived CDR1 and CDR2 are ENHRY and SYGVKD. V gave up 0 bases and J gave up 7 bases, with 6 bases separating them. This clonotype was obtained from an adult with an advanced solid tumor such as melanoma, head and neck, liver or kidney cancer. The sequencing used CD4+ or CD8+ T cells sorted from blood, collected in a trial of the OX40 agonist ivuxolimab. V usage is TRBV10-3 and J usage is TRBJ2-2; no definite D call. The CDR3 coding sequence is TGTGCCATCAGTGAGTCTGGAAACGGGGAGCTGTTTTTT. This translates into CAISESGNGELFF.